The 11 T cell receptor beta chains below all came from one sample that was sequenced in a study of control samples from healthy donors and cancer patients. Data came from immunoSEQ multiplex PCR; TCRdb stores just in-frame clones and leaves some out. The sample carries about 130,000 clones, approximately 92% recorded once. The sequenced sample was blood. Every receptor here comes from a woman aged 45 to 65 in good health.

The chain links TRBV24-1 to TRBJ2-3; D ambiguous. CDR1 and CDR2 (germline): KGHDR, SFDVKD. The CDR3 loop spans 13 amino acids. Trimming pared 4 bases from V and 6 bases from J, leaving 10 bases between. The CDR3 spells CATSERATDTQYF. Written as DNA, the CDR3 is TGTGCCACCAGTGAACGCGCAACGGATACGCAGTATTTT.

This clone has just one count. The rearrangement links TRBV10-3 to TRBJ1-2; D uncertain. There are 13 residues in the CDR3. Trimming left V 8 bases short and J 8 bases short, with 18 bases between. CDR1 is ENHRY, CDR2 SYGVKD, per germline. This CDR3 is CAISLDGPSGYTF. The CDR3, as DNA: TGTGCCATCTCCCTGGACGGTCCGTCAGGCTACACCTTC.

This chain links TRBV2 with TRBJ2-2, with a possible D match to TRBD1 (5 bases). Between the trimmed V and J ends, which lost 6 bases and 5 bases, there was a span of 19 bases. The CDR3 runs to 16 residues. Germline CDR1 SNHLY, CDR2 FYNNEI. This CDR3 is CASSLNRLPRTGELFF. The CDR3 DNA reads TGTGCCAGCAGCTTGAACAGGCTCCCCCGGACCGGGGAGCTGTTTTTT.

The chain links TRBV29-1 to TRBJ1-2, with D hard to call. The CDR3 consists of 11 residues. The germline V gene encodes CDR1 SQVTM and CDR2 ANQGSEA. V was clipped by 2 bases and J by 6 bases, with 7 bases between them. The CDR3 DNA reads as TGCAGCGTTGAACTATGGAATGGCTACACCTTC. Its translation: CSVELWNGYTF.

This rearrangement joins TRBV6-4 to TRBJ2-6; TRBD2 is a possible D gene (6 bases). Looked up from germline, CDR1 is MRHNA and CDR2 is SNTAGT. The CDR3 is 16 amino acids. V lost 5 bases, J lost 3 bases, and 14 bases lay in between. The CDR3 bases are TGTGCCAGCAGTCCGGGAGTTACGTTTGGGGCCAACGTCCTGACTTTC. This sequence encodes CASSPGVTFGANVLTF.

The CDR3 sequence is CASSFEGGRDKNIQYF. For the CDR3, the DNA is TGTGCCAGTAGTTTTGAGGGGGGGCGTGACAAAAACATTCAGTACTTC. The chain recombines TRBV19 with TRBJ2-4, with D perhaps matching TRBD2 (7 bases). The V gene lost 5 bases and the J gene lost 3 bases, with 17 bases spanning the gap. The CDR3 is made up of 16 amino acids. Germline CDR1 reads LNHDA; CDR2 reads SQIVND (reference sequence).

The chain links TRBV7-9 to TRBJ2-1; D is possibly TRBD1 (5 bases). Germline CDR1 SEHNR, CDR2 FQNEAQ (reference sequence). The CDR3 is 13 residues long. The ends were cut back, 2 bases at V and 9 bases at J, with 11 bases in the middle. The CDR3 DNA reads TGTGCCAGCAGCTTAAGGGGAACCGGTGAGCAGTTCTTC. Its translation: CASSLRGTGEQFF. Filled out from reference TRBV7-9 and TRBJ2-1, the complete variable domain reads DTGVSQNPRHKITKRGQNVTFRCDPISEHNRLYWYRQTLGQGPEFLTYFQNEAQLEKSRLLSDRFSAERPKGSFSTLEIQRTEQGDSAMYLCASSLRGTGEQFFGPGTRLTVL.

A word on this clone: The junction and the germline gene differ at one end; a read error may be behind it. V and J are TRBV7-7 and TRBJ2-5; D not resolved. The CDR3 runs to 13 residues. Germline lookup yields CDR1 SSHAT and CDR2 FNYEAQ (reference sequence). The DNA for the CDR3 is TGTGCTAGCAGCTTAGAATTGGTAGAGACCCAGTACTTC. It translates to CASSLELVETQYF.

The chain recombines TRBV24-1 with TRBJ2-5, with D perhaps TRBD2 (6 bases). This CDR3 is built from 16 residues. The V and J ends lost 5 bases and 0 bases respectively, with 15 bases between them. In germline, CDR1 is KGHDR, CDR2 SFDVKD. DNA of the CDR3: TGTGCCACCAGTGGTCTTAGCGGCCAGTACCAAGAGACCCAGTACTTC. Translating gives CATSGLSGQYQETQYF.

The V and J genes are TRBV15 and TRBJ1-1, with D perhaps matching TRBD1 (5 bases). Germline loops: CDR1 LNHNV, CDR2 YYDKDF (reference sequence). V was trimmed by 0 bases and J by 4 bases, leaving 6 bases between them. This CDR3 contains 13 residues. The CDR3 sequence: CATSREGGTEAFF. The CDR3 nucleotides are TGTGCCACCAGCAGAGAGGGGGGCACTGAAGCTTTCTTT. Drawing the rest from reference TRBV15 and TRBJ1-1, the complete variable domain is DAMVIQNPRYQVTQFGKPVTLSCSQTLNHNVMYWYQQKSSQAPKLLFHYYDKDFNNEADTPDNFQSRRPNTSFCFLDIRSPGLGDTAMYLCATSREGGTEAFFGQGTRLTVV.

With regard to this clone: Sequence at one end of the junction differs from germline and may be a read error. V and J are TRBV5-1 and TRBJ1-1; no clear D. Germline CDR1 and CDR2: SGHRS and YFSETQ. The CDR3 sequence is 13 residues long. In DNA form, the CDR3 reads TGCGTCAGCAGCTTTACGGAGGGCACTGAAGCTTTCTTT. As protein: CVSSFTEGTEAFF.